The 14 T cell receptor beta chains listed next were all sequenced from one sample in a study of identical twins. TCRdb reprocessed the 5' RACE reads with MiXCR, giving one entry per CDR3 protein. The sample comprises hundreds of thousands of distinct CDR3 sequences, around 5.7% of which are singletons, and around 1.9% rests with the top ten. Sequencing input: naive T cells sorted from blood. These receptors were collected from a man aged 18-30 years in good health.

This clonotype occurred a few times. V and J are TRBV3-1 and TRBJ2-7; 9 bases agree with TRBD1. The CDR3 sequence is 15 residues long. Germline V gene sequence: CDR1 LGHDT, CDR2 YNNKEL (reference sequence). With 4 bases clipped from V and 4 bases from J, the junction kept 8 bases outside the gene matches. CDR3 sequence (DNA): TGTGCCAGCAGCCGAACCGGGACAGGGTTATACGAGCAGTACTTC. Its translation is CASSRTGTGLYEQYF.

This clonotype was recorded at least ten times. V is TRBV5-1 and J is TRBJ2-1; 9 positions match TRBD2. This CDR3 is built from 13 residues. The V gene's germline CDR1 is SGHRS and CDR2 YFSETQ. The V and J ends lost 2 bases and 9 bases, in that order; junction bases with no gene match: 3. DNA for the CDR3: TGCGCCAGCAGCTTTGGTAGCGGGGGTGAGCAGTTCTTC. It yields the protein CASSFGSGGEQFF.

The table lists this clonotype with many counts. The chain combines TRBV5-1 with TRBJ1-2, with D unclear. Germline CDR1 reads SGHRS; CDR2 reads YFSETQ. V dropped 0 bases and J dropped 1 base, with 10 bases sitting between them. The CDR3 spans 15 residues. CDR3: CASSLDPGLNYGYTF. In DNA form, the CDR3 reads TGCGCCAGCAGCTTGGATCCGGGCCTTAACTATGGCTACACCTTC.

This clonotype was detected many times. This sequence joins TRBV20-1 and TRBJ1-4, with 11 bases aligning to TRBD1. Trimming cost V 0 bases and J 7 bases; bases outside gene matches: 4. Germline loops: CDR1 DFQATT, CDR2 SNEGSKA (reference sequence). The CDR3 is 15 residues long. The CDR3 DNA is TGCAGTGCTAGAGATTGGGGGACAGGGGGTGAAAAACTGTTTTTT. Encoded protein: CSARDWGTGGEKLFF.

Ten or more counts support this clonotype. The V gene is TRBV10-3, the J gene TRBJ2-1; 7 bases match TRBD2. Trimming cost V 7 bases and J 5 bases; bases outside gene matches: 5. The CDR3 is 13 residues long. Germline lookup yields CDR1 ENHRY and CDR2 SYGVKD. The CDR3 nucleotides read TGTGCCATCAAGCGGGGCTCGGACAATGAGCAGTTCTTC. Residues: CAIKRGSDNEQFF.

This chain joins TRBV18 and TRBJ2-7, with a tentative D call TRBD1 (6 bases). There are 13 residues in the CDR3. Trimming took 4 bases from V and 3 from J, leaving 10 bases between them. Germline V gene sequence: CDR1 KGHSH, CDR2 LQKENI. DNA of the CDR3: TGTGCCAGCTCACACGGACAGCGCTACGAGCAGTACGTC. Residues: CASSHGQRYEQYV.

This clonotype has just a few counts. As DNA, the CDR3 is TGTGCCAGCAGCTTACAAGCGGGGATCAGCACAGATACGCAGTATTTT. Amino acids: CASSLQAGISTDTQYF. The V call is TRBV7-8, the J call TRBJ2-3; 7 bases align to TRBD2. The J segment lost 0 bases and the V segment lost 2 bases, leaving 5 bases of the junction unmatched. The CDR3 is made up of 16 amino acids. The germline V gene has CDR1 SGHVS and CDR2 FQNEAQ.

A few counts support this clonotype. This chain's CDR3 is CATSRERPGLSTDTQYF. The CDR3, as DNA: TGTGCCACCAGCAGAGAGCGGCCAGGCCTTTCCACAGATACGCAGTATTTT. This chain links TRBV15 with TRBJ2-3; no clear D. CDR1 LNHNV and CDR2 YYDKDF come from the germline V gene (reference sequence). V was pared by 0 bases and J by 2 bases, with 15 bases between. This CDR3 region has 17 residues.

This chain joins TRBV3-1 and TRBJ2-1; the match to TRBD2 covers 8 bases. CDR1 is LGHDT and CDR2 is YNNKEL in the germline V gene (reference sequence). The CDR3 runs 17 residues. J was trimmed by 4 bases and V by 2 bases; bases with no gene match: 10. CDR3 loop: CASSQQSLAGRYNEQFF. CDR3 coding DNA: TGTGCCAGCAGCCAACAGTCTTTAGCGGGACGGTACAATGAGCAGTTCTTC.

Only a few counts were recorded for this clonotype. The CDR3 coding sequence is TGTGCCAGCAGCCCTGAGTTCATAAGTTATGAAAAACTGTTTTTT. Translation: CASSPEFISYEKLFF. V gene TRBV7-9 combines with J gene TRBJ1-4, with no clear D. CDR1 and CDR2 (germline): SEHNR, FQNEAQ (reference sequence). The CDR3 spans 15 residues. The ends were cut back, 5 bases at V and 6 bases at J, with 16 bases in the middle.

This clonotype was observed at least ten times. V and J are TRBV7-9 and TRBJ2-1; D uncertain. The CDR3 sequence is 12 residues long. The germline V and J ends were trimmed by 1 base and 10 bases, with 8 bases remaining between them. Per germline, CDR1 SEHNR and CDR2 FQNEAQ (reference sequence). Here the CDR3 reads CASSLGITEQFF. The CDR3 nucleotides are TGTGCCAGCAGCTTAGGAATCACGGAGCAGTTCTTC.

This clonotype was observed at least ten times. The chain carries TRBV2 and TRBJ2-7; maybe TRBD2 (6 bases). This CDR3 is built from 16 residues. V was pared by 4 bases and J by 4 bases, with 20 bases between. The germline gives CDR1 SNHLY, CDR2 FYNNEI. The CDR3 coding sequence is TGTGCCAGCAGTGCCCCTCCGTCGGGAGTTCGGTACGAGCAGTACTTC. As protein: CASSAPPSGVRYEQYF.

This clonotype was observed a handful of times. V and J are TRBV12-3 or TRBV12-4 and TRBJ2-7; perhaps TRBD1 as D (6 bases). Trimming cost V 1 base and J 3 bases, with 13 bases left between them. The CDR3 consists of 15 residues. CDR3 loop: CASSLGPQGNYEQYF. The CDR3 DNA reads TGTGCCAGCAGTTTAGGCCCACAGGGTAACTACGAGCAGTACTTC.

This clonotype was observed at least ten times. The CDR3 sequence is CSAPITEGYETQYF. Here the CDR3 DNA reads TGCAGTGCACCTATCACCGAGGGGTACGAGACCCAGTACTTC. The chain couples TRBV20-1 to TRBJ2-5, with D perhaps TRBD1 or TRBD2 (5 bases each). The CDR3 runs 14 residues. Germline V gene sequence: CDR1 DFQATT, CDR2 SNEGSKA (reference sequence). V dropped 6 bases and J dropped 5 bases, with 19 bases sitting between them.